The next 3 T cell receptor beta chains were all read from a single sample in a study of T-cell reconstitution after alpha-beta-depleted transplantation in children. Unique molecular identifiers were incorporated when the TCRbeta library was constructed. Each CDR3 protein is one row after TCRdb ran MiXCR on the PCR reads. This sample has under 300,000 distinct CDR3 sequences; approximately 10% occur once, and the top ten carry around 20%. Sample: peripheral blood, taken 180 days after TCRalphabeta/CD19-depleted stem cell transplant. The source is a male patient aged 2 to 10 who had a stem cell transplant for chronic granulomatous disease, so the T cells may come from the graft donor.

As for this clonotype: A much larger clone sits a single nucleotide away, making a read error possible. The rearrangement links TRBV15 to TRBJ2-5; 7 bases agree with TRBD2. The CDR3 is made up of 15 amino acids. Losses at the gene ends were 3 bases for V and 1 base for J; bases not matched to a gene: 5. In germline, CDR1 is LNHNV, CDR2 YYDKDF (reference sequence). The CDR3 nucleotides read TGTGCCACCAGCAGTCTAACTAGCGTCCAAGAGACCCAGTACTTC. Its translation: CATSSLTSVQETQYF.

Many counts were recorded for this clonotype. This chain joins TRBV12-3 or TRBV12-4 and TRBJ2-7, with 8 bases identical to TRBD1. The junction had 6 bases not matched to a gene; V was cut back by 1 base and J by 1 base. This CDR3 is 16 amino acids long. The chain's CDR3 is CASSLGAGQGSYEQYF. The CDR3 nucleotides are TGTGCCAGCAGTTTAGGGGCTGGACAGGGATCCTACGAGCAGTACTTC.

This clonotype has at least ten counts. The V call is TRBV29-1, the J call TRBJ1-1; D gene unclear. CDR3 size: 11 residues. V was cut by 7 bases and J by 1 base, with 7 bases left in between. Germline V CDR1 and CDR2: SQVTM, ANQGSEA. CDR3 in DNA: TGCAGCGCTCCGGCGAACACTGAAGCTTTCTTT. Protein: CSAPANTEAFF.